This T cell receptor beta chain is drawn from a study of vaccination effects on CD4 cells after COVID-19. This CDR3 spans 15 amino acids. This clone was observed once. Its antigen is undetermined. Antigen-specific CD4+ T cell clonotypes were called by their expansion after viral peptide-pool culture in ViraFEST. Culture proceeded for approximately 10 days, and CD4+ T cells were then isolated. TCRdb's copy holds only in-frame clones and misses some; the assay was immunoSEQ multiplex PCR. This repertoire shows more than 50,000 clones, roughly 81% found once; its top ten account for under 3%. Material: CD4+ T cells from PBMCs cultured with HCoV-229E spike peptides, obtained before COVID-19 vaccination. The chain uses TRBV21-1 and TRBJ1-1; the table's TRBD1 call for D was not verified on the DNA. TRBV21-1 corresponds to a pseudogene. This clonotype originated in a human donor who received a COVID-19 vaccine. CDR3 DNA: TGTGCCAGCAGCCGCCGACAGGGCCTGAACACTGAAGCTTTCTTT. This encodes CASSRRQGLNTEAFF.